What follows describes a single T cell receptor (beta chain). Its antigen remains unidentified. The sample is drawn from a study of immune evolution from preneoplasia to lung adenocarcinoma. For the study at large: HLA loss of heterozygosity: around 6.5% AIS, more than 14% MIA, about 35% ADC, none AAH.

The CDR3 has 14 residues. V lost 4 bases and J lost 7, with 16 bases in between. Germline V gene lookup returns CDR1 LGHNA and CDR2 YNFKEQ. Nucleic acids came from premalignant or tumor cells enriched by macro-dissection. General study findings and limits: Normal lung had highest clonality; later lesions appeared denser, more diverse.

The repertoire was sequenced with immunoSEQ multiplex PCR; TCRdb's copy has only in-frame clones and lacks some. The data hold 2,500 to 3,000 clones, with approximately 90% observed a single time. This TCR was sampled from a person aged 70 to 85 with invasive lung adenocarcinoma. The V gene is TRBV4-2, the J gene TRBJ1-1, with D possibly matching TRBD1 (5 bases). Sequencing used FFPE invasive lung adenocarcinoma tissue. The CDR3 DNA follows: TGTGCCAGCAGCCCTTTGACGAAAGGGGTTGAAGCTTTCTTT. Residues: CASSPLTKGVEAFF.